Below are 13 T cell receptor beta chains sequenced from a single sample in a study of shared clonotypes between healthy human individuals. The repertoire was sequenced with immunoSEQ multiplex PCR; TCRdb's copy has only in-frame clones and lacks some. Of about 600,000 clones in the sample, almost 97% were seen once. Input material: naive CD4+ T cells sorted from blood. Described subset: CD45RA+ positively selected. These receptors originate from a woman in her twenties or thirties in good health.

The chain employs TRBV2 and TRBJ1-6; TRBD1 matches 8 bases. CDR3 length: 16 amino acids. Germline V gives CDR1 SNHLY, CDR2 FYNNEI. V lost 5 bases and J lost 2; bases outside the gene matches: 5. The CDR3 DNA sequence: TGTGCCAGCAGTCCATCAGGGGGCGCCTATAATTCACCCCTCCACTTT. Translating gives CASSPSGGAYNSPLHF.

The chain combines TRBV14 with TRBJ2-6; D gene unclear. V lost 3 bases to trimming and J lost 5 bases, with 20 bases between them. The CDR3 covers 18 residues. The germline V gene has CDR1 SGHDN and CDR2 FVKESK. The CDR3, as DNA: TGTGCCAGCAGCCACACTCCAGTGCCACAAAGTCGGGCCAACGTCCTGACTTTC. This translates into CASSHTPVPQSRANVLTF. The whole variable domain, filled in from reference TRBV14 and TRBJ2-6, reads EAGVTQFPSHSVIEKGQTVTLRCDPISGHDNLYWYRRVMGKEIKFLLHFVKESKQDESGMPNNRFLAERTGGTYSTLKVQPAELEDSGVYFCASSHTPVPQSRANVLTFGAGSRLTVL.

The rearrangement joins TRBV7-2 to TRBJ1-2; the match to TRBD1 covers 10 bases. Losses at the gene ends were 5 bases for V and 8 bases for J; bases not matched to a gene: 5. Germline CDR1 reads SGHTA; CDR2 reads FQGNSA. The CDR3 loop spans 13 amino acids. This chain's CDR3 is CASSPGQGVGYTF. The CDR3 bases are TGTGCCAGCAGCCCCGGACAGGGGGTCGGCTACACCTTC.

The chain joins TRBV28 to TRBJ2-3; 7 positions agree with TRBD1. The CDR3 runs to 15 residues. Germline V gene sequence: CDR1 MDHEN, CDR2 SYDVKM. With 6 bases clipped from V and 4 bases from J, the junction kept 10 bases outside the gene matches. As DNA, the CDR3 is TGTGCCAGCAGCCTTATCGACAGGGCCCCAGATACGCAGTATTTT. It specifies CASSLIDRAPDTQYF. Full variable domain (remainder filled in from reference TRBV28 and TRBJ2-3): DVKVTQSSRYLVKRTGEKVFLECVQDMDHENMFWYRQDPGLGLRLIYFSYDVKMKEKGDIPEGYSVSREKKERFSLILESASTNQTSMYLCASSLIDRAPDTQYFGPGTRLTVL.

The CDR3 DNA reads as TGTGCCAGCAGCGTAGGAGGCGGGAGCAACTACAATGAGCAGTTCTTC. This codes for CASSVGGGSNYNEQFF. The chain links TRBV9 to TRBJ2-1; 7 bases line up with TRBD2. This CDR3 is 16 amino acids long. V lost 0 bases, J lost 3 bases, and 6 bases stayed unmatched. Germline values: CDR1 SGDLS, CDR2 YYNGEE.

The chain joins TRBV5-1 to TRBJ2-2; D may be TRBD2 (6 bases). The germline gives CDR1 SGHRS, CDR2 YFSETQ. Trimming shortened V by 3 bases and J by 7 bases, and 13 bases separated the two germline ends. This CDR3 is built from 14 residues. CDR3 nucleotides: TGCGCCAGCAGCTCGGGGGAGAGAAGCGGGGAGCTGTTTTTT. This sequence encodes CASSSGERSGELFF.

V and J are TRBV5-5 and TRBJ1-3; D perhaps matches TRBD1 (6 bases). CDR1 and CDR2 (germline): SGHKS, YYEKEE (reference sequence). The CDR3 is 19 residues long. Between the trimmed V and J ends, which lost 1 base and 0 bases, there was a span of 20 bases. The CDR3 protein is CASSLILDRLLSSGNTIYF. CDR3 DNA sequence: TGTGCCAGCAGCTTGATTTTGGACAGATTACTTTCCTCTGGAAACACCATATATTTT.

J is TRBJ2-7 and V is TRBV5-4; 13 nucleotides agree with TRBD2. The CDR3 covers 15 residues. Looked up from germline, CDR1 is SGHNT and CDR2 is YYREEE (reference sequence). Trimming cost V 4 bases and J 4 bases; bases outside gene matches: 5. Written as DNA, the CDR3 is TGTGCCAGCAGCCCCGGACTAGCGGGAGAGTACGAGCAGTACTTC. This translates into CASSPGLAGEYEQYF.

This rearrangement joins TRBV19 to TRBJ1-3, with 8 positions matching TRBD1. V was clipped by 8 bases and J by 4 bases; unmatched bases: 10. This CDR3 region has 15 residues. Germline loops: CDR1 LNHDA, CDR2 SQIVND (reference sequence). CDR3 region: CASLYTGTGGNTIYF. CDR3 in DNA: TGTGCCAGTTTGTATACCGGGACAGGCGGAAACACCATATATTTT. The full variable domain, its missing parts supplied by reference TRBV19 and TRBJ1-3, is DGGITQSPKYLFRKEGQNVTLSCEQNLNHDAMYWYRQDPGQGLRLIYYSQIVNDFQKGDIAEGYSVSREKKESFPLTVTSAQKNPTAFYLCASLYTGTGGNTIYFGEGSWLTVV.

The CDR3 bases are TGTGCCTGGAGTGATAGCGGGACGCAGAATGAGCAGTTCTTC. It codes for CAWSDSGTQNEQFF. The chain couples TRBV30 to TRBJ2-1; 8 bases are a match to TRBD2. Germline CDR1 GTSNPN, CDR2 SVGIG (reference sequence). The CDR3 extends over 14 amino acids. Unmatched junction bases numbered 6, after V lost 1 base and J lost 7 bases.

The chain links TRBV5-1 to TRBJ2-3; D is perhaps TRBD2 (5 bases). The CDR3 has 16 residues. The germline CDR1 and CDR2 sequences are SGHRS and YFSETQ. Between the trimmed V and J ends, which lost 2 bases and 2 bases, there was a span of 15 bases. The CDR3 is CASSLRERLITDTQYF. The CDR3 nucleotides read TGCGCCAGCAGCTTACGAGAGCGGCTGATCACAGATACGCAGTATTTT.

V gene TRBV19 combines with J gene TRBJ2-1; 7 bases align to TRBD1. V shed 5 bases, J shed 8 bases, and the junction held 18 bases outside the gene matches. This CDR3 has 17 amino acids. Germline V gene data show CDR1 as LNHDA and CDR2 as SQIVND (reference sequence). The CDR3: CASSATLQGRTIYEQFF. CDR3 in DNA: TGTGCCAGTAGTGCCACCCTACAGGGGCGTACGATCTATGAGCAGTTCTTC.

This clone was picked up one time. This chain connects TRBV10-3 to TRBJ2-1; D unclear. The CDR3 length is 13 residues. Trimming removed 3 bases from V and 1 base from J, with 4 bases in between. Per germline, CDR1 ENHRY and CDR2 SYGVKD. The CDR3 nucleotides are TGTGCCATCAGTGAATGGTCCTACAATGAGCAGTTCTTC. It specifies CAISEWSYNEQFF.